One sample yielded the 6 T cell receptor beta chains listed below, sequenced in a study of shared clonotypes between healthy human individuals. Libraries were prepared by immunoSEQ multiplex PCR; TCRdb keeps only in-frame clonotypes and omits some of them. Of roughly 2.4 million clones in the sample, nearly 97% were seen once. Source material: naive CD4+ T cells sorted from blood. Subset denoted: CD45RA+ positively selected. The receptors derive from a man between 18 and 35 years old in good health.

This chain links TRBV6-1 with TRBJ1-4; D remains ambiguous. Per germline, CDR1 MNHNS and CDR2 SASEGT. This CDR3 is 10 amino acids long. Trimming took 4 bases from V and 7 from J, leaving 1 base between them. This CDR3 is CASSGEKLFF. DNA of the CDR3: TGTGCCAGCAGTGGTGAAAAACTGTTTTTT.

This rearrangement joins TRBV12-5 to TRBJ2-2, with 13 bases aligning to TRBD2. The V gene's germline CDR1 is LGHNT and CDR2 FRNRAP. Trimming took 3 bases from V and 5 from J; bases not matched to a gene: 15. This CDR3 contains 20 residues. The CDR3 nucleotides are TGTGCTAGTGGTTTCGGCCCTAAGGGACTAGCGGGAAGATGGACCGGGGAGCTGTTTTTT. It specifies CASGFGPKGLAGRWTGELFF.

This clone was detected only once. In nucleotides, the CDR3 is TGTGCCAGTAGTTACGGGACAGGGTCTGCCAAAAACATTCAGTACTTC. Translation: CASSYGTGSAKNIQYF. The rearrangement uses TRBV19 and TRBJ2-4; 9 bases align to TRBD1. With V trimmed by 5 bases and J by 1 base, 6 bases remained unmatched. Germline V gene lookup returns CDR1 LNHDA and CDR2 SQIVND (reference sequence). This CDR3 has 16 residues.

CDR3 protein: CASSPQIGASSSYEQYF. The DNA of the CDR3 is TGTGCCAGCTCACCCCAAATTGGCGCCTCGAGCTCCTACGAGCAGTACTTC. The rearrangement links TRBV18 to TRBJ2-7; no definite D call. Trimming stripped 3 bases from V and 0 bases from J, with 18 bases between. Germline V lookup: CDR1 KGHSH, CDR2 LQKENI. The length of the CDR3 is 17 residues.

CDR3 amino acids: CASSPSTDPKPSARFF. The DNA of the CDR3 is TGTGCCAGCTCACCATCTACAGACCCGAAACCCTCAGCCCGGTTCTTC. The chain combines TRBV18 with TRBJ2-1; D is uncertain. CDR3 length: 16 residues. V lost 2 bases and J lost 15, with 26 bases in between. From germline, CDR1 is KGHSH and CDR2 LQKENI.

The V gene is TRBV28, the J gene TRBJ2-2; D is unclear. The ends were cut back, 7 bases at V and 6 bases at J, with 9 bases in the middle. The germline gives CDR1 MDHEN, CDR2 SYDVKM. The CDR3 covers 12 residues. In DNA form, the CDR3 reads TGTGCCAGCACCACAAGTGCCGGGGAGCTGTTTTTT. Amino acid sequence: CASTTSAGELFF.